Below are 27 T cell receptor beta chains sequenced from a single sample in a study of shared clonotypes between healthy human individuals. Profiling relied on immunoSEQ multiplex PCR, and the TCRdb table lists in-frame clones only, not all of them. The sample consists of under 2.5 million clones, just under 95% of them appearing once. Sequencing was done on a sample of naive CD4+ T cells from PBMCs. Subset meaning: CD45RA+ positively selected. Receptor source: a man aged 18 to 29 in good health. Some clones in this sample may be carry-over from other donors' samples.

The J gene is TRBJ1-1, the V gene TRBV7-3; D uncertain. Germline V gene sequence: CDR1 SGHTA, CDR2 FQGTGA. CDR3 length equals 13 residues. V gave up 1 base and J gave up 3 bases, with 6 bases separating them. CDR3 nucleotides: TGTGCCAGCAGCTTAAGGGTGGACACTGAAGCTTTCTTT. Translating gives CASSLRVDTEAFF.

For the CDR3, the DNA is TGCGCCAGCAGCCTCCTACGGGCGGATACGCAGTATTTT. Translating gives CASSLLRADTQYF. The chain carries TRBV4-1 and TRBJ2-3; D gene unclear. Trimming stripped 4 bases from V and 6 bases from J, with 11 bases between. The CDR3 contains 13 residues. In germline, CDR1 is MGHRA, CDR2 YSYEKL.

The chain joins TRBV18 to TRBJ1-3; D not resolved. The V end was cut by 4 bases, the J end by 7 bases, with 20 bases between. The V gene's germline CDR1 is KGHSH and CDR2 LQKENI. CDR3 length: 16 residues. The CDR3 reads CASSQSLVAEENTIYF. The CDR3, as DNA: TGTGCCAGCTCACAATCCCTCGTCGCGGAAGAGAACACCATATATTTT.

The V and J genes are TRBV28 and TRBJ2-1, with 11 bases aligning to TRBD2. Trimming took 4 bases from V and 2 from J; bases not matched to a gene: 10. The CDR3 consists of 18 residues. Germline lookup yields CDR1 MDHEN and CDR2 SYDVKM. CDR3 DNA: TGTGCCAGCAGTTACCCTACTCCACTAGCGGGAGCCTACAATGAGCAGTTCTTC. This translates into CASSYPTPLAGAYNEQFF.

The rearrangement joins TRBV10-3 to TRBJ2-1; 10 bases agree with TRBD1. Germline CDR1 ENHRY, CDR2 SYGVKD. The CDR3 sequence is 15 residues long. The trim removed 9 bases at V and 3 bases at J, leaving 8 bases unmatched. CDR3 in DNA: TGTGCCATATGGACAGGGGGTATGGGCTACAATGAGCAGTTCTTC. Translation: CAIWTGGMGYNEQFF.

In nucleotides, the CDR3 is TGTGCCAGCAGCTTAGCTAGGGCAGGGGAGAGCGGCTACACCTTC. This codes for CASSLARAGESGYTF. V usage is TRBV7-2 and J usage is TRBJ1-2; D possibly corresponds to TRBD1 (6 bases). V was shortened by 0 bases and J by 8 bases, with 16 bases between the two germline ends. Germline lookup yields CDR1 SGHTA and CDR2 FQGNSA. CDR3 size: 15 residues. The full variable domain, its missing parts supplied by reference TRBV7-2 and TRBJ1-2, is GAGVSQSPSNKVTEKGKDVELRCDPISGHTALYWYRQSLGQGLEFLIYFQGNSAPDKSGLPSDRFSAERTGGSVSTLTIQRTQQEDSAVYLCASSLARAGESGYTFGSGTRLTVV.

V gene TRBV7-2 combines with J gene TRBJ2-3, with TRBD1 as a possible D gene (5 bases). This CDR3 region has 14 residues. Germline-derived CDR1 and CDR2 are SGHTA and FQGNSA. Trimming took off 1 base at V and 2 bases at J, with 7 bases between the two ends. The CDR3 bases are TGTGCCAGCAGCTTAGTGGACACCACAGATACGCAGTATTTT. This sequence encodes CASSLVDTTDTQYF.

J is TRBJ1-2 and V is TRBV7-8; D not certain. This CDR3 has 13 residues. V lost 3 bases to trimming and J lost 1 base, with 6 bases between them. Germline V gives CDR1 SGHVS, CDR2 FQNEAQ. In nucleotides, the CDR3 is TGTGCCAGCAGCTTGACCTATAACTATGGCTACACCTTC. Its protein product is CASSLTYNYGYTF.

The CDR3 loop reads CASSHPGLAGGEQFF. DNA for the CDR3: TGTGCCAGCAGCCACCCGGGACTAGCGGGAGGTGAGCAGTTCTTC. The rearrangement uses TRBV7-3 and TRBJ2-1, with 15 bases matching TRBD2. After removal of 5 bases from V and 9 bases from J, the junction contained 5 bases not matched to a gene. The CDR3 spans 15 residues. Looked up from germline, CDR1 is SGHTA and CDR2 is FQGTGA.

Details on this clone: The identical CDR3 is also encoded by other nucleotide sequences in the sample. The CDR3 DNA follows: TGTGCCAGCAGCGCTTCGGGGACTAGCACAGATACGCAGTATTTT. Its translation: CASSASGTSTDTQYF. V and J are TRBV9 and TRBJ2-3, with D maybe TRBD2 (6 bases). This CDR3 has 15 residues. Trimming cost V 3 bases and J 0 bases, with 11 bases left between them. Germline V lookup: CDR1 SGDLS, CDR2 YYNGEE. The variable domain in full, with the rest retrieved from reference TRBV9 and TRBJ2-3, is DSGVTQTPKHLITATGQRVTLRCSPRSGDLSVYWYQQSLDQGLQFLIQYYNGEERAKGNILERFSAQQFPDLHSELNLSSLELGDSALYFCASSASGTSTDTQYFGPGTRLTVL.

The chain uses TRBV7-6 and TRBJ2-3, with D perhaps matching TRBD1 (5 bases). The CDR3 has 14 amino acids. Germline V gene data show CDR1 as SGHVS and CDR2 as FNYEAQ. V lost 0 bases, J lost 9 bases, and 13 bases lay in between. The DNA for the CDR3 is TGTGCCAGCAGCTTAGCGGGTACACAGGTGACGCAGTATTTT. Its translation: CASSLAGTQVTQYF.

The gene calls are TRBV28 and TRBJ1-2; D perhaps matches TRBD1 (6 bases). Germline V gives CDR1 MDHEN, CDR2 SYDVKM. CDR3 size: 12 residues. Trimming pared 7 bases from V and 8 bases from J, leaving 14 bases between. CDR3 amino acids: CASTLGGGGYTF. The CDR3 nucleotides are TGTGCCAGCACCCTGGGGGGCGGGGGCTACACCTTC.

Remarks on this clone: At the DNA level, this CDR3 is encoded by other sequences in the same sample as well. The chain uses TRBV9 and TRBJ1-3, with a possible D match to TRBD1 (5 bases). Germline V CDR1 and CDR2: SGDLS, YYNGEE. CDR3 size: 15 residues. Trimming cost V 1 base and J 4 bases, with 12 bases left between them. CDR3 residues: CASSVQGDSGNTIYF. The CDR3 DNA follows: TGTGCCAGCAGCGTACAAGGGGATTCCGGAAACACCATATATTTT.

This chain connects TRBV19 to TRBJ2-1; 8 bases agree with TRBD2. V lost 5 bases and J lost 8; bases outside the gene matches: 23. CDR1 LNHDA and CDR2 SQIVND come from the germline V gene (reference sequence). The CDR3 runs to 19 residues. The DNA of the CDR3 is TGTGCCAGTAGTGGCCCCCAATCACTCCAAGCGGGAGATAACTATGAGCAGTTCTTC. Amino acids: CASSGPQSLQAGDNYEQFF.

This chain uses TRBV29-1 with TRBJ1-1, with D possibly being TRBD1 (5 bases). V was clipped by 4 bases and J by 0 bases, with 12 bases between them. The V gene's germline CDR1 is SQVTM and CDR2 ANQGSEA. The CDR3 extends over 14 amino acids. The CDR3 nucleotides read TGCAGCGTTGGGACAAGCAGATTGAACACTGAAGCTTTCTTT. Protein: CSVGTSRLNTEAFF.

J is TRBJ2-7 and V is TRBV7-9, with TRBD1 matching over 12 bases. V shed 1 base and J 12 bases; nucleotides not matched to a gene: 10. Germline V gene sequence: CDR1 SEHNR, CDR2 FQNEAQ (reference sequence). This CDR3 has 15 residues. The CDR3 DNA reads TGTGCCAGCAGCTTAGGTGGGGGACAGGGGGCGGAGAGGTACTTC. It encodes CASSLGGGQGAERYF.

In this sample, this clone turned up a few times. V gene TRBV10-3 combines with J gene TRBJ1-2, with unresolved D. Germline assignment: CDR1 ENHRY and CDR2 SYGVKD. The CDR3 sequence is 13 residues long. Trimming took off 0 bases at V and 6 bases at J, with 8 bases between the two ends. The CDR3 DNA sequence: TGTGCCATCAGTGAGTCCGGGGTCCATGGCTACACCTTC. The encoded protein is CAISESGVHGYTF.

The chain carries TRBV6-6 and TRBJ1-2; D is unresolved. Germline V CDR1 and CDR2: MNHNY, SVGAGI (reference sequence). V lost 7 bases and J 4 bases, leaving 16 bases between the germline ends. The CDR3 is 14 residues long. The CDR3 protein is CASTYLGFGYGYTF. CDR3 nucleotide sequence: TGTGCCAGCACCTATCTGGGGTTCGGCTATGGCTACACCTTC.

The chain carries TRBV27 and TRBJ2-5; TRBD2 matches at 10 bases. CDR1 and CDR2 (germline): MNHEY, SMNVEV (reference sequence). This CDR3 comprises 14 residues. V shed 6 bases, J shed 2 bases, and the junction held 3 bases outside the gene matches. DNA of the CDR3: TGTGCCAGCAGGGGTAGCGGGAGGCAAGAGACCCAGTACTTC. Translating gives CASRGSGRQETQYF.

CDR3 sequence (DNA): TGTGCCTGCCTCCCGCGACAGGGGAGCTTTAATGAAAAACTGTTTTTT. Its protein product is CACLPRQGSFNEKLFF. The gene calls are TRBV30 and TRBJ1-4; 8 positions agree with TRBD1. The CDR3 is 16 residues long. J gave up 4 bases and V 6 bases, and 13 bases lay outside the gene matches. Looked up from germline, CDR1 is GTSNPN and CDR2 is SVGIG (reference sequence).

This chain links TRBV19 with TRBJ1-5; D gene uncertain. The germline gives CDR1 LNHDA, CDR2 SQIVND (reference sequence). The CDR3 extends over 16 amino acids. The V gene lost 3 bases and the J gene lost 0 bases, with 12 bases spanning the gap. The chain's CDR3 is CASSMPRTYSNQPQHF. The CDR3 nucleotides read TGTGCCAGTAGTATGCCCCGGACTTATAGCAATCAGCCCCAGCATTTT.

This clone was counted a single time. This chain connects TRBV7-9 to TRBJ2-7, with 10 bases identical to TRBD2. J gave up 3 bases and V 6 bases, and 11 bases lay outside the gene matches. The CDR3 spans 16 residues. Germline CDR1 reads SEHNR; CDR2 reads FQNEAQ (reference sequence). The CDR3 is CASSPTPSGSGYEQYF. In DNA form, the CDR3 reads TGTGCCAGCAGTCCAACCCCTAGCGGGAGCGGCTACGAGCAGTACTTC.

Turning to this clone: Other DNA variants within this sample encode the same CDR3. This sequence joins TRBV4-1 and TRBJ2-3, with D unclear. Germline CDR1 is MGHRA and CDR2 is YSYEKL. V shed 1 base and J shed 4 bases, with 0 bases lying between them. The CDR3 is 11 amino acids. The DNA of the CDR3 is TGCGCCAGCAGCCAAGCAGATACGCAGTATTTT. Its protein product is CASSQADTQYF.

The sample holds one count of this clone. V and J are TRBV27 and TRBJ2-1; 8 positions agree with TRBD2. The V segment lost 4 bases and the J segment 4 bases; nucleotides outside the gene matches: 15. CDR1 is MNHEY, CDR2 SMNVEV, per germline (reference sequence). This CDR3 comprises 18 residues. CDR3 in amino acids: CASSSLPPSGSMYNEQFF. CDR3 DNA sequence: TGTGCCAGCAGTTCCCTGCCCCCCAGCGGGAGTATGTACAATGAGCAGTTCTTC.

This rearrangement joins TRBV7-2 to TRBJ2-1; 13 bases agree with TRBD2. The CDR3 covers 15 residues. Germline V lookup: CDR1 SGHTA, CDR2 FQGNSA. The V segment lost 6 bases and the J segment 7 bases; nucleotides outside the gene matches: 6. In nucleotides, the CDR3 is TGTGCCAGCAGACTGGGACTAGCGGGACAAAATGAGCAGTTCTTC. Amino acid sequence: CASRLGLAGQNEQFF.

The chain links TRBV29-1 to TRBJ2-7, with unresolved D. Trimming left V 7 bases short and J 1 base short, with 11 bases between. CDR3 size: 12 residues. Germline lookup yields CDR1 SQVTM and CDR2 ANQGSEA. CDR3 coding DNA: TGCAGCGCTCGACTGGGGTCCTACGAGCAGTACTTC. It yields the protein CSARLGSYEQYF.

The sample holds a few counts of this clone. The chain is built from TRBV19 and TRBJ1-5; TRBD1 might be the D (6 bases). The CDR3 consists of 14 residues. V shed 5 bases and J shed 7 bases, with 15 bases lying between them. Germline loops: CDR1 LNHDA, CDR2 SQIVND (reference sequence). The chain's CDR3 is CASSVSGARQPQHF. The CDR3 bases are TGTGCCAGTAGTGTCTCGGGGGCGCGGCAGCCCCAGCATTTT.